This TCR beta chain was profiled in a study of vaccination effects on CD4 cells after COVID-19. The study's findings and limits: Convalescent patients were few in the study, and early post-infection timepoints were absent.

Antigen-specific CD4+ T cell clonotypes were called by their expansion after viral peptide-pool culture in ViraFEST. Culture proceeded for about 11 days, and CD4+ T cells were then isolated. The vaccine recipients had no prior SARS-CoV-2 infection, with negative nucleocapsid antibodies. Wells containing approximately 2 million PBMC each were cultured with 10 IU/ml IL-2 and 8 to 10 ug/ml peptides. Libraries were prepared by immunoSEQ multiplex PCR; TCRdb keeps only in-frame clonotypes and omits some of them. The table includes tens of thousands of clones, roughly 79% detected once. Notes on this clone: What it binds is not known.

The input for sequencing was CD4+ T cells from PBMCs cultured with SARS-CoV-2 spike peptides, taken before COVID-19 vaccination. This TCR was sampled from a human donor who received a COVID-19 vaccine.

The chain's CDR3 is CASSSQRETQPQHF. For the CDR3, the DNA is TGTGCCAGTAGTTCCCAGAGAGAGACACAGCCCCAGCATTTT. The chain joins TRBV19 to TRBJ1-5, with no clear D. V dropped 5 bases and J dropped 7 bases, with 15 bases sitting between them. Germline loops: CDR1 LNHDA, CDR2 SQIVND (reference sequence). The CDR3 covers 14 residues.